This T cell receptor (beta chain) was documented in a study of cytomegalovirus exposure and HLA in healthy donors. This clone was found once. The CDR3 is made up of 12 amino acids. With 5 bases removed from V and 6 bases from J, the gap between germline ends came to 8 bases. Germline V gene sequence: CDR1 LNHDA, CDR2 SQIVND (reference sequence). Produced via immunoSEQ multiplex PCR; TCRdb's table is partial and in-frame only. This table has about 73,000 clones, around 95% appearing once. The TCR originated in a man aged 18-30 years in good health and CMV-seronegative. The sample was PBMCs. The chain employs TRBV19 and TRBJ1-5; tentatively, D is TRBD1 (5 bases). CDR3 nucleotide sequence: TGTGCCAGTAGTCCGGGGGTTCAGCCCCAGCATTTT. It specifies CASSPGVQPQHF.